What follows are 30 T cell receptor beta chains derived from one specimen sequenced in a study of blood T cell repertoires in COVID-19. The protocol was immunoSEQ multiplex PCR, while the TCRdb copy is restricted to in-frame clones and leaves out a portion. The sample holds approximately 200,000 clones, approximately 83% seen once. What was sequenced was peripheral blood. All receptors come from a human donor with active or convalescent COVID-19. The donor label of this sample is uncertain.

This chain joins TRBV6-2 or TRBV6-3 and TRBJ1-5; D ambiguous. This CDR3 is built from 14 residues. Trimming stripped 0 bases from V and 8 bases from J, with 11 bases between. The germline gives CDR1 MNHEY, CDR2 SVGEGT. The CDR3 here is CASSYSFGAEPQHF. The CDR3 nucleotides read TGTGCCAGCAGTTACTCGTTTGGAGCAGAGCCCCAGCATTTT.

This rearrangement joins TRBV24-1 to TRBJ2-5; perhaps TRBD2 as D (5 bases). The V gene's germline CDR1 is KGHDR and CDR2 SFDVKD. The ends were cut back, 4 bases at V and 2 bases at J, with 16 bases in the middle. The CDR3 runs 16 residues. This CDR3 is CATSETRSGFQETQYF. Here the CDR3 DNA reads TGTGCCACCAGTGAAACCCGAAGCGGTTTTCAAGAGACCCAGTACTTC.

The chain joins TRBV20-1 to TRBJ2-7; D perhaps matches TRBD1 (6 bases). This CDR3 contains 10 residues. The V gene's germline CDR1 is DFQATT and CDR2 SNEGSKA (reference sequence). CDR3 DNA sequence: TGCAGGGGACATCTCGGGGAGCAGTACTTC. Protein sequence: CRGHLGEQYF.

This chain connects TRBV2 to TRBJ1-6; no definite D call. Trimming cost V 6 bases and J 5 bases, with 8 bases left between them. This CDR3 has 13 amino acids. Germline CDR1 and CDR2: SNHLY and FYNNEI. CDR3 sequence: CASSAPNNSPLHF. DNA of the CDR3: TGTGCCAGCAGCGCACCTAATAATTCACCCCTCCACTTT.

This sequence joins TRBV18 and TRBJ1-4; maybe TRBD1 (6 bases). Trimming left V 10 bases short and J 5 bases short, with 14 bases between. The CDR3 contains 13 residues. Germline-derived CDR1 and CDR2 are KGHSH and LQKENI. As DNA, the CDR3 is TGTGCCACCCAGGACAGTTCGAATGAAAAACTGTTTTTT. It yields the protein CATQDSSNEKLFF.

V usage is TRBV7-9 and J usage is TRBJ1-2, with D perhaps TRBD1 (6 bases). V was clipped by 7 bases and J by 2 bases, with 20 bases between them. The germline V gene has CDR1 SEHNR and CDR2 FQNEAQ (reference sequence). The CDR3 runs to 16 residues. The CDR3 here is CASNTFGDRTNYGYTF. Here the CDR3 DNA reads TGTGCCAGCAACACTTTCGGAGACAGGACAAACTATGGCTACACCTTC.

The chain is built from TRBV6-5 and TRBJ1-6, with D tentatively TRBD1 (6 bases). This CDR3 contains 15 residues. Germline V lookup: CDR1 MNHEY, CDR2 SVGAGI. V was shortened by 9 bases and J by 0 bases, with 12 bases between the two germline ends. The DNA for the CDR3 is TGTGCCAGTGAGGGGGAGAGCTCCTATAATTCACCCCTCCACTTT. It codes for CASEGESSYNSPLHF.

This clone was counted a single time. This chain joins TRBV28 and TRBJ1-2, with D possibly matching TRBD1 (6 bases). V dropped 8 bases and J dropped 7 bases, with 26 bases sitting between them. The CDR3 is made up of 16 amino acids. Germline V gene lookup returns CDR1 MDHEN and CDR2 SYDVKM. The CDR3 loop reads CASAPVGGGRGSGYTF. The CDR3 DNA follows: TGTGCCAGCGCCCCGGTTGGCGGGGGCAGAGGATCTGGCTACACCTTC.

J is TRBJ1-3 and V is TRBV10-3; D not resolved. This CDR3 contains 14 residues. CDR1 and CDR2 (germline): ENHRY, SYGVKD. The V end was cut by 6 bases, the J end by 2 bases, with 11 bases between. The CDR3 DNA is TGTGCCATCAGCCTTATAAATACTGGAAACACCATATATTTT. This encodes CAISLINTGNTIYF.

V gene TRBV2 combines with J gene TRBJ1-2, with D uncertain. Germline V gives CDR1 SNHLY, CDR2 FYNNEI. The CDR3 extends over 15 amino acids. V was shortened by 2 bases and J by 8 bases, with 18 bases between the two germline ends. The CDR3 DNA is TGTGCCAGCAGTGAAACGGAGTGGACGGGGTGGGGCTACACCTTC. Translated: CASSETEWTGWGYTF.

This chain uses TRBV13 with TRBJ2-7; the match to TRBD1 covers 9 bases. The ends lost 4 bases at V and 3 bases at J; junction bases unmatched: 7. CDR1 is PRHDT, CDR2 FYEKMQ, per germline (reference sequence). The CDR3 is 15 amino acids. The CDR3: CASSYSPDRGYEQYF. For the CDR3, the DNA is TGTGCCAGCAGCTACAGCCCGGACAGGGGCTACGAGCAGTACTTC.

This clone was observed a handful of times. This chain joins TRBV28 and TRBJ1-2, with D perhaps TRBD1 (6 bases). Germline V lookup: CDR1 MDHEN, CDR2 SYDVKM. The CDR3 has 14 residues. The ends were cut back, 5 bases at V and 13 bases at J, with 23 bases in the middle. For the CDR3, the DNA is TGTGCCAGCAGTACCAGGACAGCCCTCTATGATGGCACCTTC. Translated: CASSTRTALYDGTF.

The chain is built from TRBV6-2 or TRBV6-3 and TRBJ2-7, with D maybe TRBD1 (5 bases). The germline gives CDR1 MNHEY, CDR2 SVGEGT. This CDR3 region has 15 residues. Trimming pared 5 bases from V and 3 bases from J, leaving 17 bases between. The CDR3 DNA follows: TGTGCCAGCAGTATACACCGACAGAGATACTACGAGCAGTACTTC. It is translated as CASSIHRQRYYEQYF.

CDR3 residues: CASRRRQGGVNTEAFF. The CDR3 DNA reads as TGTGCCAGCAGGCGGAGACAGGGGGGTGTGAACACTGAAGCTTTCTTT. The chain recombines TRBV3-1 (or the pseudogene TRBV3-2) with TRBJ1-1, with 9 bases lining up with TRBD1. This CDR3 spans 16 amino acids. Germline lookup yields CDR1 LGHDT and CDR2 YNNKEL (reference sequence). V gave up 6 bases and J gave up 0 bases; unmatched junction bases: 8.

This chain links TRBV4-2 with TRBJ1-6, with TRBD1 as a possible D gene (5 bases). This CDR3 comprises 17 residues. Germline V gene sequence: CDR1 LGHNA, CDR2 YNFKEQ. Trimming took off 0 bases at V and 7 bases at J, with 16 bases between the two ends. In nucleotides, the CDR3 is TGTGCCAGCAGCCAAGATCCCAGGGTCACTTGGAATTCACCCCTCCACTTT. It encodes CASSQDPRVTWNSPLHF.

This clone was found once. The CDR3 sequence: CASSLGLASTDTQYF. The CDR3 nucleotides are TGTGCCAGCAGCTTAGGACTAGCTAGCACAGATACGCAGTATTTT. The chain links TRBV7-2 to TRBJ2-3; the match to TRBD2 covers 7 bases. The CDR3 is made up of 15 amino acids. Looked up from germline, CDR1 is SGHTA and CDR2 is FQGNSA. The trim removed 1 base at V and 0 bases at J, leaving 1 base unmatched.

The rearrangement links TRBV15 to TRBJ1-4; tentative D call: TRBD1 (5 bases). V lost 3 bases, J lost 1 base, and 6 bases lay in between. The CDR3 loop spans 14 amino acids. The germline V gene has CDR1 LNHNV and CDR2 YYDKDF (reference sequence). CDR3 nucleotide sequence: TGTGCCACCAGCAGGGGGCTAACTAATGAAAAACTGTTTTTT. This translates into CATSRGLTNEKLFF. Filled out from reference TRBV15 and TRBJ1-4, the complete variable domain reads DAMVIQNPRYQVTQFGKPVTLSCSQTLNHNVMYWYQQKSSQAPKLLFHYYDKDFNNEADTPDNFQSRRPNTSFCFLDIRSPGLGDTAMYLCATSRGLTNEKLFFGSGTQLSVL.

This clone showed up just a few times. The genes are TRBV2 and TRBJ1-6; 7 nucleotides agree with TRBD1. Germline V CDR1 and CDR2: SNHLY, FYNNEI. J was trimmed by 10 bases and V by 4 bases; bases with no gene match: 10. CDR3 length equals 15 residues. Here the CDR3 DNA reads TGTGCCAGCAGTGGGAGACAGGGTCAGAGATCACCCCTCCACTTT. It specifies CASSGRQGQRSPLHF.

The chain links TRBV29-1 to TRBJ2-3; 8 bases map to TRBD1. The CDR3 runs to 14 residues. Germline-derived CDR1 and CDR2 are SQVTM and ANQGSEA. Losses at the gene ends were 6 bases for V and 2 bases for J; bases not matched to a gene: 7. The CDR3 protein is CSVATTGVTDTQYF. The CDR3 region has the DNA TGCAGCGTGGCCACGACAGGGGTCACAGATACGCAGTATTTT.

The chain links TRBV5-1 to TRBJ1-4, with D perhaps matching TRBD1 (5 bases). V shed 4 bases and J shed 0 bases, with 22 bases lying between them. The CDR3 totals 19 residues. CDR1 and CDR2 from the germline V gene are SGHRS and YFSETQ. As DNA, the CDR3 is TGCGCCAGCAGCCTTGGAAGGGCCCCAGGGAGGACAACTAATGAAAAACTGTTTTTT. Translated: CASSLGRAPGRTTNEKLFF. Full variable domain (missing parts from reference TRBV5-1 and TRBJ1-4): KAGVTQTPRYLIKTRGQQVTLSCSPISGHRSVSWYQQTPGQGLQFLFEYFSETQRNKGNFPGRFSGRQFSNSRSEMNVSTLELGDSALYLCASSLGRAPGRTTNEKLFFGSGTQLSVL.

The CDR3 is CATSRERGDRGLGGELFF. The CDR3 DNA reads TGTGCCACCAGCAGAGAGAGGGGGGACAGGGGACTCGGCGGGGAGCTGTTTTTT. The V and J genes are TRBV15 and TRBJ2-2, with 10 bases identical to TRBD1. The length of the CDR3 is 18 residues. The germline V gene has CDR1 LNHNV and CDR2 YYDKDF (reference sequence). After removal of 0 bases from V and 7 bases from J, the junction contained 11 bases not matched to a gene.

As to this clone: Relative to the germline gene, one junction end is altered; a read error may explain this. The chain couples TRBV6-2 or TRBV6-3 to TRBJ2-4, with D possibly being TRBD1 (6 bases). CDR1 is MNHEY and CDR2 is SVGEGT in the germline V gene. CDR3 length: 12 amino acids. CDR3 bases: TGTGCCAGCAGTTACTCGATTGGGGGCATGGACTTC. It encodes CASSYSIGGMDF.

The J gene is TRBJ2-2, the V gene TRBV11-2; 10 bases agree with TRBD1. Germline trimming cut 0 bases from V and 7 bases from J; bases unmatched to any gene: 5. The germline CDR1 and CDR2 sequences are SGHAT and FQNNGV. CDR3 size: 16 residues. Written as DNA, the CDR3 is TGTGCCAGCAGCTTAGATCGGGACAGGGGTGGCGGGGAGCTGTTTTTT. Its translation: CASSLDRDRGGGELFF.

This rearrangement joins TRBV2 to TRBJ1-6; perhaps TRBD1 as D (6 bases). The CDR3 is 13 amino acids. CDR1 SNHLY and CDR2 FYNNEI come from the germline V gene. V lost 8 bases and J lost 5, with 10 bases in between. CDR3 DNA: TGTGCCAGCCAGGGGCTGCATAATTCACCCCTCCACTTT. Translated: CASQGLHNSPLHF.

The chain employs TRBV28 and TRBJ2-5; D is perhaps TRBD2 (6 bases). V lost 3 bases and J 11 bases, leaving 28 bases between the germline ends. The germline CDR1 and CDR2 sequences are MDHEN and SYDVKM. This CDR3 is 17 amino acids long. In DNA form, the CDR3 reads TGTGCCAGCAGTTTCCCACCCTCGGGACGGGGGTCCCTTACTCAGTACTTC. This sequence encodes CASSFPPSGRGSLTQYF.

V usage is TRBV2 and J usage is TRBJ2-7; tentatively, D is TRBD2 (6 bases). CDR1 and CDR2 (germline): SNHLY, FYNNEI. This CDR3 has 13 amino acids. V shed 3 bases and J shed 12 bases, with 18 bases lying between them. The CDR3 DNA is TGTGCCAGCAGTGATCGCCTTCCGGGAGTTCGGTACTTC. Amino acid sequence: CASSDRLPGVRYF.

This clone was detected only once. The rearrangement joins TRBV6-1 to TRBJ2-5; TRBD2 is a possible D gene (5 bases). The ends were cut back, 3 bases at V and 9 bases at J, with 14 bases in the middle. The CDR3 contains 13 residues. Germline CDR1 and CDR2: MNHNS and SASEGT. CDR3 sequence reads: CASSDRLGGPQYF. CDR3 DNA sequence: TGTGCCAGCAGTGACCGTTTAGGCGGGCCCCAGTACTTC.

The chain couples TRBV7-2 to TRBJ2-1; 10 positions match TRBD2. There are 16 residues in the CDR3. In germline, CDR1 is SGHTA, CDR2 FQGNSA. Trimming at V came to 5 bases and at J to 6 bases, leaving 10 bases not matched to a gene. CDR3 nucleotide sequence: TGTGCCAGCAGCCTATCCCCGCGGACTAGCGGCAATGAGCAGTTCTTC. It translates to CASSLSPRTSGNEQFF.

With respect to this clone: Other nucleotide sequences in the sample specify the same CDR3. The rearrangement joins TRBV9 to TRBJ1-4, with D unresolved. Between the trimmed V and J ends, which lost 0 bases and 8 bases, there was a span of 14 bases. The germline gives CDR1 SGDLS, CDR2 YYNGEE. CDR3 length: 15 amino acids. CDR3 DNA: TGTGCCAGCAGCGTAGCAGAGGGAGGGCGGGAAAAACTGTTTTTT. This encodes CASSVAEGGREKLFF.

The V gene is TRBV3-1 (or the pseudogene TRBV3-2), the J gene TRBJ2-1, with a tentative D call TRBD2 (6 bases). Trimming took 5 bases from V and 5 from J, leaving 19 bases between them. The CDR3 runs 16 residues. Germline CDR1 reads LGHDT; CDR2 reads YNNKEL (reference sequence). For the CDR3, the DNA is TGTGCCAGCAGCACGGAGGGTCTAGCGATTAACAATGAGCAGTTCTTC. It translates to CASSTEGLAINNEQFF.